Listed below are T cell receptor beta chains from one sample, sequenced in a study of cytotoxic CD8 clonotypes in ibrutinib-treated CLL. Produced via immunoSEQ multiplex PCR; TCRdb's table is partial and in-frame only. The sample carries about 200,000 clones, about 72% recorded once. The starting material was PBMCs, obtained after 24 months of ibrutinib treatment. Receptor source: a human donor with chronic lymphocytic leukemia. CDR3s include the opening cysteine and the closing phenylalanine or tryptophan. Each record gives: D gene, V gene, CDR3 length, clone size, CDR3 protein. D genes are given only for firm matches. The size of a clone is reported for some rows only, either as once, few or many, or as a class for expanded clones.

D: .; V: TRBV15; length: 15; size: .; CDR3: CATSRDRERRDIQYF
D: .; V: TRBV25-1; length: 16; size: .; CDR3: CASSELGTKSGNTIYF
D: .; V: TRBV7-9; length: 14; size: .; CDR3: CASSLGGAGDTQYF
D: TRBD2; V: TRBV7-2; length: 16; size: .; CDR3: CASSLDAGVSYNEQFF
D: .; V: TRBV11-2; length: 13; size: .; CDR3: CASREGGKETQYF
D: .; V: TRBV11-2; length: 14; size: .; CDR3: CASSLVLRADTQYF
D: TRBD1; V: TRBV9; length: 17; size: few; CDR3: CASPPDRFGSVLGTQYF
D: .; V: TRBV25-1; length: 16; size: .; CDR3: CASSSFRKPLDYEQYF
D: .; V: TRBV28; length: 12; size: .; CDR3: CASRTWLTEAFF
D: .; V: TRBV11-1; length: 17; size: .; CDR3: CASSQELGGSGANVLTF
D: TRBD2; V: TRBV27; length: 18; size: .; CDR3: CASSLSYPGTSGAYEQYF
D: TRBD2; V: TRBV18; length: 16; size: .; CDR3: CASSPLASGGSYEQYF
D: .; V: TRBV5-4; length: 13; size: .; CDR3: CASSFEGGQPQHF
D: TRBD2; V: TRBV28; length: 19; size: .; CDR3: CASSLLRTSGRSNTGELFF
D: .; V: TRBV30; length: 13; size: .; CDR3: CAWDRTVNTEAFF
D: TRBD1; V: TRBV18; length: 15; size: .; CDR3: CASSPPAGQGLAQYF
D: TRBD2; V: TRBV4-2; length: 18; size: .; CDR3: CASSQGPISGSSYNEQFF
D: .; V: TRBV28; length: 15; size: .; CDR3: CASSRLMIRDQPQHF
D: .; V: TRBV6-1; length: 15; size: .; CDR3: CASSPGLTSYNEQFF
D: .; V: TRBV5-4; length: 13; size: .; CDR3: CASSLTGPYGYTF
D: .; V: TRBV5-4; length: 13; size: .; CDR3: CASSLWNTDTQYF
D: .; V: TRBV7-8; length: 14; size: .; CDR3: CASSLVFSSDTQYF
D: TRBD2; V: TRBV5-1; length: 20; size: .; CDR3: CASSHSRGLAGSFRVDEQYF
D: .; V: TRBV7-9; length: 12; size: few; CDR3: CASSHSWNEQYF
D: .; V: TRBV7-9; length: 14; size: .; CDR3: CASSLLGVGYGYTF
D: TRBD1; V: TRBV7-2; length: 15; size: few; CDR3: CASSPRSRDSYGYTF
D: .; V: TRBV20-1; length: 9; size: .; CDR3: CSASLGAFF
D: .; V: TRBV6-6; length: 16; size: .; CDR3: CASSYGTRSSYNEQFF
D: .; V: TRBV7-2; length: 14; size: few; CDR3: CASSLAKGLDEQFF
D: TRBD2; V: TRBV9; length: 15; size: .; CDR3: CASSLLAGTYNEQFF
D: .; V: TRBV27; length: 14; size: few; CDR3: CASSNRAFNQPQHF
D: .; V: TRBV27; length: 15; size: .; CDR3: CASSLSILVTYEQYF
D: .; V: TRBV9; length: 18; size: .; CDR3: CASSVGPPFGAYNSPLHF
D: .; V: TRBV7-2; length: 13; size: .; CDR3: CASSLYRQETQYF
D: .; V: TRBV19; length: 11; size: few; CDR3: CASSGAYGYTF
D: TRBD2; V: TRBV5-4; length: 15; size: few; CDR3: CASSIGTSRDNEQFF
D: .; V: TRBV4-3; length: 15; size: .; CDR3: CASSQARLERYGYTF
D: .; V: TRBV4-1; length: 15; size: .; CDR3: CASSQDPRGGETQYF